This T cell receptor beta chain was sequenced during a study of blood T cell repertoires in COVID-19. This CDR3 has 15 residues. V gave up 2 bases and J gave up 2 bases, with 7 bases separating them. Germline-derived CDR1 and CDR2 are MNHNS and SASEGT. This table comes from immunoSEQ multiplex PCR, and its TCRdb copy is limited to in-frame clones, with some not included. The sample lists some 340,000 clones, around nine tenths occurring once. Sequences were obtained from PBMCs or T cells enriched from blood (not recorded which). The V call is TRBV6-1, the J call TRBJ2-6, with D possibly TRBD1 on 5 matching bases. The clonotype comes from a woman between 25 and 40 years old who had been exposed to COVID-19. CDR3 bases: TGTGCCAGCAGTGAACAAGGGGCTGGGGCCAACGTCCTGACTTTC. Protein product: CASSEQGAGANVLTF.